This T cell receptor beta chain was captured in a study of Ad26.COV2.S vaccination and SARS-CoV-2 variants. From germline, CDR1 is SNHLY and CDR2 FYNNEI. The CDR3 contains 15 residues. The V gene lost 4 bases and the J gene lost 7 bases, with 17 bases spanning the gap. TCRdb keeps only in-frame clones here, not all; method: immunoSEQ multiplex PCR. Of 300,000 to 350,000 clones listed, roughly 90% are singletons. Treatment defined: about 20 received Ad26.COV2.S at low or high dose, single or two shots; 5 received placebo; per-sample allocation not given. Sampling took place 63 days after the first vaccine or placebo injection. In the vaccine, an Ad26 vector expressed the SARS-CoV-2 spike of the Wuhan strain. The table lists this clone with a count of one.

The material was peripheral blood, obtained in a trial of Ad26.COV2.S vaccine versus placebo. This chain joins TRBV2 and TRBJ1-5; D ambiguous. The receptor's source is a person aged 18-60 years who received the Ad26.COV2.S COVID-19 vaccine or a placebo. The CDR3 loop is CASSGGTPFRQPQHF. CDR3 sequence (DNA): TGTGCCAGCAGTGGGGGTACTCCTTTCAGACAGCCCCAGCATTTT.